These 17 T cell receptor beta chains were sequenced from one sample in a study of T cell responses to AZD1222 COVID-19 vaccine. TCRdb's copy holds only in-frame clones and misses some; the assay was immunoSEQ multiplex PCR. Found here are 95,000 to 100,000 clones, 86% of them singletons; the top ten hold 1.2% to 1.5%. The sample in question was peripheral blood, obtained on day 0 of AZD1222 vaccination. These receptors all come from an adult in good health.

The CDR3 DNA reads as TGTGCCAGTAGTATAGGCGGAGGCACAGATACGCAGTATTTT. Amino acids: CASSIGGGTDTQYF. This chain joins TRBV19 and TRBJ2-3, with D unclear. Trimming cost V 1 base and J 1 base, with 6 bases left between them. This CDR3 spans 14 amino acids. Germline CDR1 and CDR2: LNHDA and SQIVND (reference sequence).

This sequence joins TRBV9 and TRBJ2-3; no clear D. This CDR3 comprises 14 residues. The germline CDR1 and CDR2 sequences are SGDLS and YYNGEE. Between the trimmed V and J ends, which lost 0 bases and 7 bases, there was a span of 12 bases. CDR3 protein: CASSVGPSMYTQYF. The CDR3 region has the DNA TGTGCCAGCAGCGTAGGTCCCAGCATGTATACGCAGTATTTT.

Only a few counts were recorded for this clone. The chain employs TRBV6-5 and TRBJ2-3; D not resolved. CDR1 is MNHEY, CDR2 SVGAGI, per germline. Trimming removed 6 bases from V and 5 bases from J, with 12 bases in between. This CDR3 contains 13 residues. The CDR3 loop is CASSRAGGDTQYF. The CDR3 bases are TGTGCCAGCAGCCGGGCCGGTGGAGATACGCAGTATTTT.

V gene TRBV19 combines with J gene TRBJ1-4; the D is unclear. The V and J ends lost 2 bases and 0 bases respectively, with 13 bases between them. CDR1 and CDR2 (germline): LNHDA, SQIVND (reference sequence). The CDR3 is 17 amino acids. This chain's CDR3 is CASSIKAEHSTNEKLFF. The CDR3 coding sequence is TGTGCCAGTAGTATAAAAGCGGAGCATTCAACTAATGAAAAACTGTTTTTT. Filled out from reference TRBV19 and TRBJ1-4, the complete variable domain reads DGGITQSPKYLFRKEGQNVTLSCEQNLNHDAMYWYRQDPGQGLRLIYYSQIVNDFQKGDIAEGYSVSREKKESFPLTVTSAQKNPTAFYLCASSIKAEHSTNEKLFFGSGTQLSVL.

The rearrangement uses TRBV3-1 (or the pseudogene TRBV3-2) and TRBJ1-1; unclear D gene. V lost 5 bases to trimming and J lost 4 bases, with 11 bases between them. The CDR3 runs 13 residues. In germline, CDR1 is LGHDT, CDR2 YNNKEL (reference sequence). The CDR3 DNA is TGTGCCAGCAGCACGACCCGGGGCACTGAAGCTTTCTTT. Amino acids: CASSTTRGTEAFF.

The gene calls are TRBV5-1 and TRBJ2-7, with 9 nucleotides matching TRBD2. CDR3 length equals 17 residues. The V and J ends lost 4 bases and 5 bases, in that order; junction bases with no gene match: 16. Germline loops: CDR1 SGHRS, CDR2 YFSETQ. The CDR3: CASSIQGRLAGIDEQYF. CDR3 in DNA: TGCGCCAGCAGCATACAGGGTCGCCTAGCGGGAATCGACGAGCAGTACTTC.

The gene calls are TRBV19 and TRBJ1-2; 7 nucleotides line up with TRBD1. Germline assignment: CDR1 LNHDA and CDR2 SQIVND (reference sequence). Unmatched junction bases numbered 6, after V lost 9 bases and J lost 8 bases. This CDR3 comprises 11 residues. CDR3 sequence (DNA): TGTGCCAGCAGGACAGGACCCGGCTACACCTTC. Its protein product is CASRTGPGYTF.

The rearrangement joins TRBV6-4 to TRBJ1-2; TRBD1 matches 8 bases. Germline-derived CDR1 and CDR2 are MRHNA and SNTAGT. This CDR3 is built from 14 residues. V trimming: 8 bases; J trimming: 1 base; junction bases outside the gene matches: 6. Written as DNA, the CDR3 is TGTGCCAGCCAGACAGGGGTAGGTAACTATGGCTACACCTTC. Its protein product is CASQTGVGNYGYTF.

The V and J genes are TRBV27 and TRBJ2-1; 10 nucleotides agree with TRBD2. Trimming took 6 bases from V and 8 from J; bases not matched to a gene: 4. The germline V gene encodes CDR1 MNHEY and CDR2 SMNVEV (reference sequence). There are 13 residues in the CDR3. The CDR3 protein is CASSPLAGYEQFF. CDR3 DNA: TGTGCCAGCAGCCCACTAGCGGGATATGAGCAGTTCTTC.

The chain carries TRBV28 and TRBJ1-4; 8 bases match TRBD1. The germline V gene has CDR1 MDHEN and CDR2 SYDVKM. V lost 2 bases, J lost 8 bases, and 7 bases stayed unmatched. The CDR3 is made up of 15 amino acids. The CDR3 here is CASSLIAGGREKLFF. The CDR3 DNA follows: TGTGCCAGCAGTTTAATCGCAGGGGGCAGGGAAAAACTGTTTTTT. Full variable domain (remainder filled in from reference TRBV28 and TRBJ1-4): DVKVTQSSRYLVKRTGEKVFLECVQDMDHENMFWYRQDPGLGLRLIYFSYDVKMKEKGDIPEGYSVSREKKERFSLILESASTNQTSMYLCASSLIAGGREKLFFGSGTQLSVL.

This clone was seen once. V gene TRBV27 combines with J gene TRBJ1-2; D remains ambiguous. V gave up 0 bases and J gave up 8 bases, with 13 bases separating them. Germline loops: CDR1 MNHEY, CDR2 SMNVEV (reference sequence). This CDR3 has 14 residues. The CDR3 loop reads CASSLSTDRLGYTF. The CDR3 DNA follows: TGTGCCAGCAGTTTATCGACGGATCGGTTGGGCTACACCTTC.

This clone was counted between two and nine times. The chain employs TRBV7-6 and TRBJ1-5; no clear D. Deletions cut 5 bases from V and 2 bases from J, with 16 bases between. Germline CDR1 is SGHVS and CDR2 is FNYEAQ. This CDR3 contains 16 residues. The CDR3 DNA is TGTGCCAGCAGCGCCGGGTCAGTTCGAGGCAATCAGCCCCAGCATTTT. Its translation is CASSAGSVRGNQPQHF. Full variable domain (missing parts from reference TRBV7-6 and TRBJ1-5): GAGVSQSPRYKVTKRGQDVALRCDPISGHVSLYWYRQALGQGPEFLTYFNYEAQQDKSGLPNDRFSAERPEGSISTLTIQRTEQRDSAMYRCASSAGSVRGNQPQHFGDGTRLSIL.

This clone was seen a single time. The gene calls are TRBV18 and TRBJ2-7, with D perhaps matching TRBD1 or TRBD2 (5 bases each). Trimming took off 2 bases at V and 6 bases at J, with 11 bases between the two ends. Germline loops: CDR1 KGHSH, CDR2 LQKENI. This CDR3 region has 13 residues. In DNA form, the CDR3 reads TGTGCCAGCTCACCAAAGCAGGGAGCCGAGCAGTACTTC. Translation: CASSPKQGAEQYF.

The CDR3 DNA sequence: TGTGCCAGCCTCCAGGGGTGGCAGGACGAGCAGTACTTC. Its translation is CASLQGWQDEQYF. The V and J genes are TRBV12-3 or TRBV12-4 and TRBJ2-7, with a possible D match to TRBD1 (6 bases). Trimming took off 8 bases at V and 5 bases at J, with 16 bases between the two ends. The CDR3 loop spans 13 amino acids.

J is TRBJ1-3 and V is TRBV5-1; D remains ambiguous. This CDR3 has 15 amino acids. Germline V gives CDR1 SGHRS, CDR2 YFSETQ. V lost 2 bases to trimming and J lost 0 bases, with 9 bases between them. CDR3 residues: CASSFEGFSGNTIYF. The CDR3, as DNA: TGCGCCAGCAGCTTCGAGGGATTCTCTGGAAACACCATATATTTT.

V gene TRBV12-5 combines with J gene TRBJ1-1, with a possible D match to TRBD1 (5 bases). V was pared by 6 bases and J by 4 bases, with 9 bases between. Germline assignment: CDR1 LGHNT and CDR2 FRNRAP. The CDR3 covers 12 residues. The CDR3 loop reads CASGKGITEAFF. DNA for the CDR3: TGTGCTAGTGGCAAGGGGATCACTGAAGCTTTCTTT. Full variable domain (missing parts from reference TRBV12-5 and TRBJ1-1): DARVTQTPRHKVTEMGQEVTMRCQPILGHNTVFWYRQTMMQGLELLAYFRNRAPLDDSGMPKDRFSAEMPDATLATLKIQPSEPRDSAVYFCASGKGITEAFFGQGTRLTVV.

The V and J genes are TRBV19 and TRBJ2-1, with no clear D. The germline V and J ends were trimmed by 5 bases and 0 bases, with 5 bases remaining between them. The CDR3 runs to 13 residues. Germline lookup yields CDR1 LNHDA and CDR2 SQIVND (reference sequence). The chain's CDR3 is CASSQSSYNEQFF. In DNA, the CDR3 is TGTGCCAGTAGTCAAAGCTCCTACAATGAGCAGTTCTTC. Full variable domain (rest looked up from reference TRBV19 and TRBJ2-1): DGGITQSPKYLFRKEGQNVTLSCEQNLNHDAMYWYRQDPGQGLRLIYYSQIVNDFQKGDIAEGYSVSREKKESFPLTVTSAQKNPTAFYLCASSQSSYNEQFFGPGTRLTVL.